This TCR beta chain was observed in a study of T cells in localized non-small cell lung cancer. Study outcomes and limitations: Paired adjacent lung recovered a median roughly 50 of the top 100 tumor clones.

About this clone itself: What it recognizes is unknown.

Profiling relied on immunoSEQ multiplex PCR, and the TCRdb table lists in-frame clones only, not all of them. Of roughly 50,000 clones in the sample, about 85% are singletons; the top ten hold less than 20%. In germline, CDR1 is SGHDT, CDR2 YYEEEE. V dropped 4 bases and J dropped 3 bases, with 10 bases sitting between them. The CDR3 totals 13 residues. The V gene is TRBV5-6, the J gene TRBJ1-2, with D perhaps matching TRBD1 (5 bases). The specimen comprised peripheral blood, sampled before any cancer treatment. This receptor was taken from a female donor aged 60 or older with stage II squamous cell lung carcinoma. The CDR3 here is CASSKTAHYGYTF. In nucleotides, the CDR3 is TGTGCCAGCAGCAAGACAGCGCACTATGGCTACACCTTC.